Shown below are 27 T cell receptor beta chains from a single sample sequenced in a study of T-cell reconstitution after alpha-beta-depleted transplantation in children. Preparation of the TCRbeta library involved a method that used unique molecular identifiers. TCRdb re-called the PCR reads with MiXCR, one entry per CDR3 protein. Among hundreds of thousands of distinct CDR3 sequences listed, 16% were seen once. The material was PBMCs from the stem cell graft donor, obtained from the stem cell graft. All receptors come from a human donor who donated a stem cell graft to a child with acute myeloid leukemia.

This clonotype turned up a few times. The rearrangement uses TRBV12-3 or TRBV12-4 and TRBJ2-2, with TRBD2 matching over 8 bases. V was pared by 8 bases and J by 4 bases, with 0 bases of the junction left unmatched. The CDR3 sequence is 12 residues long. The CDR3 bases are TGTGCCAGCGCGGGGGGCACCGGGGAGCTGTTTTTT. Translation gives CASAGGTGELFF.

CDR3: CASTKGTGTNTGELFF. The DNA of the CDR3 is TGCGCCAGCACCAAAGGGACAGGGACGAACACCGGGGAGCTGTTTTTT. The V and J genes are TRBV5-1 and TRBJ2-2; TRBD1 matches at 9 bases. J gave up 0 bases and V 6 bases, and 6 bases lay outside the gene matches. Germline V gene sequence: CDR1 SGHRS, CDR2 YFSETQ. The CDR3 is made up of 16 amino acids. Full variable domain (missing parts from reference TRBV5-1 and TRBJ2-2): KAGVTQTPRYLIKTRGQQVTLSCSPISGHRSVSWYQQTPGQGLQFLFEYFSETQRNKGNFPGRFSGRQFSNSRSEMNVSTLELGDSALYLCASTKGTGTNTGELFFGEGSRLTVL.

This clonotype was detected a few times. This chain uses TRBV20-1 with TRBJ1-5; 12 nucleotides line up with TRBD1. The V gene's germline CDR1 is DFQATT and CDR2 SNEGSKA (reference sequence). The length of the CDR3 is 15 residues. Germline trimming cut 5 bases from V and 7 bases from J; bases unmatched to any gene: 9. The CDR3 bases are TGCAGTGCTGTCCCGGGACAGGGGGCCGGCCAGCCCCAGCATTTT. This codes for CSAVPGQGAGQPQHF.

This clonotype was detected ten times or more. This chain connects TRBV20-1 to TRBJ1-6; D call uncertain. Trimming took off 3 bases at V and 7 bases at J, with 10 bases between the two ends. This CDR3 has 13 amino acids. CDR1 and CDR2 (germline): DFQATT, SNEGSKA (reference sequence). CDR3 sequence: CSASTGDNSPLHF. The CDR3 DNA follows: TGCAGTGCTAGTACGGGCGACAATTCACCCCTCCACTTT.

Notes on this clonotype: With a much larger clone just one base away, this may be a read error. The rearrangement uses TRBV30 and TRBJ1-2; a weak D match, TRBD1 (5 bases). The CDR3 runs to 13 residues. Germline CDR1 and CDR2: GTSNPN and SVGIG (reference sequence). Trimming removed 3 bases at V and 3 bases at J, with 11 bases between. The CDR3 region is CAWSETADYGYTF. CDR3 DNA: TGTGCCTGGAGCGAGACAGCGGACTATGGCTACACCTTC. Full variable domain (remainder filled in from reference TRBV30 and TRBJ1-2): SQTIHQWPATLVQPVGSPLSLECTVEGTSNPNLYWYRQAAGRGLQLLFYSVGIGQISSEVPQNLSASRPQDRQFILSSKKLLLSDSGFYLCAWSETADYGYTFGSGTRLTVV.

This clonotype was detected ten times or more. This chain uses TRBV9 with TRBJ2-1, with D perhaps given as TRBD1 or TRBD2 (6 bases each). Germline V gene data show CDR1 as SGDLS and CDR2 as YYNGEE. The CDR3 covers 13 residues. V was trimmed by 3 bases and J by 5 bases, leaving 9 bases between them. The CDR3 sequence: CASSGRGDNEQFF. CDR3 bases: TGTGCCAGCAGCGGAAGGGGGGACAATGAGCAGTTCTTC.

This clonotype has a count of ten or more. The genes are TRBV7-2 and TRBJ2-7; 10 bases match TRBD1. Germline V CDR1 and CDR2: SGHTA, FQGNSA. Trimming removed 1 base from V and 6 bases from J; junction bases left unmatched: 6. The CDR3 runs 15 residues. Here the CDR3 reads CASSLVGTGVGEQYF. The CDR3 coding sequence is TGTGCCAGCAGCTTAGTCGGGACAGGGGTTGGCGAGCAGTACTTC.

V gene TRBV20-1 combines with J gene TRBJ2-2, with D tentatively TRBD1 (6 bases). CDR3 length: 14 amino acids. Trimming stripped 0 bases from V and 4 bases from J, with 9 bases between. CDR1 is DFQATT, CDR2 SNEGSKA, per germline (reference sequence). The CDR3 nucleotides are TGCAGTGCTAGAGATGGCAGGGGCACCGGGGAGCTGTTTTTT. Its protein is CSARDGRGTGELFF.

The chain links TRBV6-4 to TRBJ1-2, with a possible D match to TRBD1 (6 bases). Trimming removed 0 bases at V and 6 bases at J, with 20 bases between. CDR3 size: 17 residues. The V gene's germline CDR1 is MRHNA and CDR2 SNTAGT. In DNA form, the CDR3 reads TGTGCCAGCAGTGACTCCGGGGGGGCGTTGTTGCCGAATGGCTACACCTTC. Translation: CASSDSGGALLPNGYTF.

This clonotype has just a few counts. The gene calls are TRBV5-1 and TRBJ1-1; D is unresolved. Between the trimmed V and J ends, which lost 4 bases and 4 bases, there was a span of 14 bases. The CDR3 runs 14 residues. CDR1 SGHRS and CDR2 YFSETQ come from the germline V gene. This CDR3 reads CASSPFLSRTEAFF. The CDR3 coding sequence is TGCGCCAGCAGCCCCTTTTTATCGCGCACTGAAGCTTTCTTT. Full variable domain (missing parts from reference TRBV5-1 and TRBJ1-1): KAGVTQTPRYLIKTRGQQVTLSCSPISGHRSVSWYQQTPGQGLQFLFEYFSETQRNKGNFPGRFSGRQFSNSRSEMNVSTLELGDSALYLCASSPFLSRTEAFFGQGTRLTVV.

The CDR3 DNA reads as TGTGCCAGCAGCCAAACAGCGAGCAACTACAATGAGCAGTTCTTC. Translated, it gives CASSQTASNYNEQFF. The chain recombines TRBV12-3 or TRBV12-4 with TRBJ2-1; D call uncertain. V was cut by 6 bases and J by 3 bases, with 15 bases left in between. The CDR3 has 15 amino acids.

The genes are TRBV7-9 and TRBJ1-1, with D maybe TRBD1 (5 bases). The V end was cut by 4 bases, the J end by 2 bases, with 14 bases between. This CDR3 spans 15 amino acids. Germline lookup yields CDR1 SEHNR and CDR2 FQNEAQ (reference sequence). CDR3 in amino acids: CASSSIETENTEAFF. The CDR3 DNA sequence: TGTGCCAGCAGCTCCATAGAGACAGAAAACACTGAAGCTTTCTTT. Drawing the rest from reference TRBV7-9 and TRBJ1-1, the complete variable domain is DTGVSQNPRHKITKRGQNVTFRCDPISEHNRLYWYRQTLGQGPEFLTYFQNEAQLEKSRLLSDRFSAERPKGSFSTLEIQRTEQGDSAMYLCASSSIETENTEAFFGQGTRLTVV.

The chain uses TRBV12-3 or TRBV12-4 and TRBJ1-1; 7 nucleotides match TRBD1. The CDR3 loop spans 14 amino acids. With V trimmed by 3 bases and J by 1 base, 2 bases remained unmatched. In DNA, the CDR3 is TGTGCCAGCAGTTTTGGGACAGAGAACACTGAAGCTTTCTTT. Its translation is CASSFGTENTEAFF.

The CDR3 loop reads CASSLGSGESTEAFF. The CDR3 DNA is TGTGCCAGCAGCTTAGGTTCAGGGGAAAGCACTGAAGCTTTCTTT. V is TRBV7-9 and J is TRBJ1-1; possible D gene TRBD1, 6 bases. The CDR3 runs to 15 residues. The V gene lost 1 base and the J gene lost 4 bases, with 13 bases spanning the gap. CDR1 is SEHNR and CDR2 is FQNEAQ in the germline V gene (reference sequence).

This clonotype was found many times. The chain links TRBV5-6 to TRBJ2-1; D uncertain. This CDR3 contains 15 residues. Germline V gene sequence: CDR1 SGHDT, CDR2 YYEEEE. V lost 3 bases, J lost 0 bases, and 10 bases lay in between. This chain's CDR3 is CASSSLTPSYNEQFF. CDR3 sequence (DNA): TGTGCCAGCAGCTCACTTACCCCCTCCTACAATGAGCAGTTCTTC.

The CDR3 nucleotides read TGTGCCAGCAGCTTAGAGCAGGGCCTTTACACTGAAGCTTTCTTT. Translation gives CASSLEQGLYTEAFF. The V gene is TRBV7-9, the J gene TRBJ1-1; TRBD1 might be the D (5 bases). The CDR3 has 15 amino acids. The V end lost 1 base, the J end lost 3 bases, and 12 bases lay between the germline ends. Germline V gives CDR1 SEHNR, CDR2 FQNEAQ (reference sequence).

The rearrangement links TRBV28 to TRBJ2-7; either TRBD1 or TRBD2 may supply D (6 bases each). The CDR3 covers 13 residues. Trimming left V 5 bases short and J 8 bases short, with 16 bases between. Per the germline V gene, CDR1 is MDHEN and CDR2 is SYDVKM. CDR3 sequence reads: CASSGGGRDKQYV. The CDR3 nucleotides read TGTGCCAGCAGTGGGGGAGGCAGGGACAAGCAGTACGTC.

This clonotype was counted at least ten times. The chain is built from TRBV7-3 and TRBJ1-2, with 8 bases that match TRBD1. The germline V gene has CDR1 SGHTA and CDR2 FQGTGA. The CDR3 extends over 16 amino acids. V lost 5 bases to trimming and J lost 10 bases; unmatched junction nucleotides: 18. The CDR3 sequence: CASSPSQDRDERDYTF. DNA of the CDR3: TGTGCCAGCAGCCCCTCCCAGGACAGGGACGAGAGGGACTACACCTTC.

This clonotype has at least ten counts. V is TRBV5-1 and J is TRBJ2-3; 10 bases align to TRBD1. Germline CDR1 is SGHRS and CDR2 is YFSETQ. V was clipped by 6 bases and J by 4 bases; unmatched bases: 11. The CDR3 covers 16 residues. Here the CDR3 DNA reads TGCGCCAGCACACGACAGGGGGCACGTGGTGCAGATACGCAGTATTTT. Protein: CASTRQGARGADTQYF. The full variable domain, with the rest looked up from reference TRBV5-1 and TRBJ2-3, is KAGVTQTPRYLIKTRGQQVTLSCSPISGHRSVSWYQQTPGQGLQFLFEYFSETQRNKGNFPGRFSGRQFSNSRSEMNVSTLELGDSALYLCASTRQGARGADTQYFGPGTRLTVL.

This clonotype was recorded a few times. The chain has TRBV6-1 and TRBJ1-4; tentative D call: TRBD1 (5 bases). The CDR3 runs to 16 residues. CDR1 and CDR2 from the germline V gene are MNHNS and SASEGT. V was clipped by 0 bases and J by 5 bases, with 13 bases between them. The CDR3, as DNA: TGTGCCAGCAGTGAAGCCTTTGGACGGACAAATGAAAAACTGTTTTTT. Its translation is CASSEAFGRTNEKLFF.

This clonotype was observed many times. The rearrangement joins TRBV5-1 to TRBJ2-7, with 11 nucleotides matching TRBD2. The CDR3 has 15 amino acids. V dropped 4 bases and J dropped 4; count of bases not matched to a gene: 7. Germline V CDR1 and CDR2: SGHRS, YFSETQ. The CDR3 region has the DNA TGCGCCAGCAGCCCTCGACTAGCGGGGATTTACGAGCAGTACTTC. The encoded protein is CASSPRLAGIYEQYF.

The chain couples TRBV6-2 or TRBV6-3 to TRBJ1-5; D is perhaps TRBD1 (5 bases). The CDR3 loop spans 16 amino acids. Trimming removed 7 bases at V and 2 bases at J, with 18 bases between. Germline V gene lookup returns CDR1 MNHEY and CDR2 SVGEGT. The CDR3 DNA reads as TGTGCCAGCACCGAACGGGGGAGGGGAGGCAATCAGCCCCAGCATTTT. Translated: CASTERGRGGNQPQHF.

There are a few counts of this clonotype. This chain uses TRBV5-5 with TRBJ1-5; no clear D. CDR1 SGHKS and CDR2 YYEKEE come from the germline V gene (reference sequence). The germline V and J ends were trimmed by 6 bases and 3 bases, with 13 bases remaining between them. The CDR3 totals 14 residues. The CDR3 loop is CASTFGPDNQPQHF. In DNA form, the CDR3 reads TGTGCCAGCACCTTCGGGCCCGACAATCAGCCCCAGCATTTT. Using reference TRBV5-5 and TRBJ1-5 for the parts outside the CDR3, the full variable domain is DAGVTQSPTHLIKTRGQQVTLRCSPISGHKSVSWYQQVLGQGPQFIFQYYEKEERGRGNFPDRFSARQFPNYSSELNVNALLLGDSALYLCASTFGPDNQPQHFGDGTRLSIL.

V usage is TRBV18 and J usage is TRBJ2-3; the match to TRBD1 covers 7 bases. The J segment lost 4 bases and the V segment lost 5 bases, leaving 6 bases of the junction unmatched. Germline V gene data show CDR1 as KGHSH and CDR2 as LQKENI. The CDR3 has 14 amino acids. Here the CDR3 reads CASSFGQDPDTQYF. DNA of the CDR3: TGTGCCAGCTCATTCGGACAGGACCCAGATACGCAGTATTTT.

This clonotype was recorded at least ten times. This sequence joins TRBV6-1 and TRBJ1-1; 7 nucleotides align to TRBD1. V was pared by 6 bases and J by 1 base, with 5 bases of the junction left unmatched. Germline V CDR1 and CDR2: MNHNS, SASEGT. This CDR3 comprises 14 residues. The CDR3 coding sequence is TGTGCCAGCAGCCCCAGGGGGAAGAACACTGAAGCTTTCTTT. Protein sequence: CASSPRGKNTEAFF.

In this sample, this clonotype turned up a few times. The chain employs TRBV19 and TRBJ2-4; D assignment may be TRBD1 or TRBD2 (5 bases each). Germline values: CDR1 LNHDA, CDR2 SQIVND (reference sequence). This CDR3 spans 14 amino acids. Trimming removed 7 bases from V and 7 bases from J, with 17 bases in between. The CDR3 reads CASMGVGMENIQYF. The CDR3 nucleotides read TGTGCCAGTATGGGGGTAGGGATGGAGAACATTCAGTACTTC.

This chain's CDR3 is CSARVFRSSGETQYF. DNA of the CDR3: TGCAGTGCTAGAGTGTTTCGATCCTCGGGAGAGACCCAGTACTTC. This sequence joins TRBV20-1 and TRBJ2-5; D uncertain. V lost 1 base to trimming and J lost 4 bases, with 16 bases between them. This CDR3 contains 15 residues. Germline CDR1 reads DFQATT; CDR2 reads SNEGSKA (reference sequence).